This T cell receptor (beta chain) was recorded in a study of blood T cell repertoires in COVID-19 (TCRdb year 2020). Regarding the complete study: Samples covering the acute and convalescent phases of COVID-19 were provided by collaborators in the United States, Italy and Spain. The material from the prospective study consisted of cDNA or gDNA derived from T cells, B-cell-depleted T cells, or PBMCs. Where HLA class I and class II types were available, the types were taken from metadata supplied by the sample provider, not from assay-based typing. Samples came from the ongoing ImmuneRACE study (first 160 participants) plus 1,254 subjects from 6 global collaborators. Sample metadata almost always included a de-identified subject ID, COVID-19 status, age in years and sex. The repertoires were made available in a free public database intended to serve as a resource for research on the immune response to SARS-CoV-2. The dataset comprised deeply sampled blood TCRbeta repertoires from subjects exposed to, actively infected with, or recovered from COVID-19.

The CDR3 starts with the cysteine, ends with the phenylalanine, and has 13 residues. This entry keeps only the CDR3 DNA: 39 bases, framed from base 1. V lost 6 bases and J lost 6 bases, and the count of bases not matched to a germline gene is 8. Overall study results and their limits: The amount of clinical and demographic metadata varied by source and participant and was provided uncurated.

TCRbeta CDR3 regions were amplified from genomic DNA using the immunoSEQ Assay, a bias-controlled multiplex PCR. In the original analysis: Nucleated cell counts per sample were estimated from amplification of reference gene primers within the assay. Sequence reads were collapsed and filtered to measure the absolute abundance of every unique TCRbeta CDR3 rearrangement. Productive Simpson clonality was computed per sample as the square root of Simpson's diversity index over productive rearrangements. Here the immuneACCESS table is served through TCRdb, limited to in-frame sequences with V and J called. Missing clones are a known gap in these copies; in checked studies unresolved V genes cover under half, and the rest lacks a known reason. That table supplies the V and J calls and clone size; D and trimming were determined from the DNA. Across this sample there are approximately 300,000 clones, with around 83% seen only once. The top ten clones comprise about 1.2% of the sample.

This clone has only a few counts. It has no known antigen specificity. One base away there is no much larger clone; base qualities are not given. Whole blood was collected in K2EDTA tubes by collaborating institutions according to the institutions' own protocols. For TCRbeta analysis, collaborators shipped samples as frozen whole blood, isolated PBMCs, or DNA extracted from either of those sample types. This receptor was identified in a woman in her fifties or sixties with acute or convalescent COVID-19. The V gene is TRBV12-3 or TRBV12-4 and the J gene is TRBJ2-7, with 7 middle bases fitting TRBD1. Sequenced sample: peripheral blood. The CDR3 loop reads CASSLDRWGEQYF. The DNA sequence is given as TGTGCCAGCAGCCTGGACAGGTGGGGCGAGCAGTACTTC.